The next 27 T cell receptor beta chains were all read from a single sample in a study of Graves' ophthalmopathy and Graves' hyperthyroidism. TCR beta CDR3 amplification used RNA transcripts. First-round RT-PCR relied on HTBI primers, and a second-round multiplex PCR came next. Via MiXCR, TCRdb re-called the multiplex PCR reads, giving one row per CDR3 protein. The table lists about 1.1 million distinct CDR3 sequences, about 40% of them singletons. What was sequenced was peripheral blood or thyroid tissue (not recorded which). These receptors were obtained from an adult man with Graves' hyperthyroidism.

This clonotype was counted a few times. The chain recombines TRBV20-1 with TRBJ1-1; 8 nucleotides align to TRBD1. The CDR3 has 11 amino acids. Germline-derived CDR1 and CDR2 are DFQATT and SNEGSKA (reference sequence). V gave up 7 bases and J gave up 8 bases; unmatched junction bases: 6. The chain's CDR3 is CSVPGGLEAFF. The CDR3 DNA sequence: TGCAGTGTCCCAGGGGGCCTAGAAGCTTTCTTT.

This clonotype was counted many times. The CDR3 DNA reads as TGTGCCACCAGCGCAGATGGCCATCAGCCCCAGCATTTT. Protein sequence: CATSADGHQPQHF. The gene calls are TRBV24-1 and TRBJ1-5; D not certain. The CDR3 runs 13 residues. The ends were cut back, 7 bases at V and 5 bases at J, with 11 bases in the middle. Looked up from germline, CDR1 is KGHDR and CDR2 is SFDVKD.

On this clonotype: This sequence may be a read error, since a much larger clone differs from it by one base. The CDR3 loop is CTSRHETQETQYF. CDR3 bases: TGTACCAGCAGACACGAAACGCAAGAGACCCAGTACTTC. The chain has TRBV7-8 and TRBJ2-5; the D is unclear. Per germline, CDR1 SGHVS and CDR2 FQNEAQ. The CDR3 length is 13 residues.

Remarks on this clonotype: One base away lies a much larger clone, so this may be a sequencing read error. This chain uses TRBV6-6 with TRBJ1-6, with unresolved D. Germline V lookup: CDR1 MNHNY, CDR2 SVGAGI (reference sequence). This CDR3 has 12 residues. V dropped 10 bases and J dropped 1 base, with 5 bases sitting between them. In DNA form, the CDR3 reads TGTGCCATCACTTCCTATAATTCACCCCTCCACTTT. Translating gives CAITSYNSPLHF.

The chain combines TRBV10-2 with TRBJ1-2, with D tentatively TRBD1 (5 bases). The V gene's germline CDR1 is WSHSY and CDR2 SAAADI. This CDR3 has 14 amino acids. Trimming pared 3 bases from V and 4 bases from J, leaving 12 bases between. This CDR3 is CASSEAGIFYGYTF. The CDR3 bases are TGCGCCAGCAGTGAAGCAGGGATTTTCTATGGCTACACCTTC.

The chain has TRBV6-6 and TRBJ1-3; 7 bases match TRBD1. CDR3 length: 14 amino acids. Losses at the gene ends were 6 bases for V and 7 bases for J; bases not matched to a gene: 9. Germline V gene lookup returns CDR1 MNHNY and CDR2 SVGAGI (reference sequence). CDR3 DNA: TGTGCCAGCAGATCTAGACAGGGTGGGAACACCATATATTTT. Translating gives CASRSRQGGNTIYF.

The V call is TRBV29-1, the J call TRBJ2-7; 9 nucleotides match TRBD1. CDR1 is SQVTM, CDR2 ANQGSEA, per germline. The CDR3 contains 12 residues. The DNA of the CDR3 is TGCAGGGTGGGGACAGGGAGCTACGAGCAGTACTTC. Translated, it gives CRVGTGSYEQYF.

This clonotype has a count of ten or more. CDR3 nucleotide sequence: TGTGCCAGCAGCTCGGGACCCTCGAACACCGGGGAGCTGTTTTTT. Protein product: CASSSGPSNTGELFF. V is TRBV2 and J is TRBJ2-2, with D perhaps given as TRBD1 or TRBD2 (5 bases each). Per germline, CDR1 SNHLY and CDR2 FYNNEI. The CDR3 spans 15 residues. With 6 bases removed from V and 0 bases from J, the gap between germline ends came to 11 bases. The complete variable domain, with remaining parts taken from reference TRBV2 and TRBJ2-2, reads EPEVTQTPSHQVTQMGQEVILRCVPISNHLYFYWYRQILGQKVEFLVSFYNNEISEKSEIFDDQFSVERPDGSNFTLKIRSTKLEDSAMYFCASSSGPSNTGELFFGEGSRLTVL.

This clonotype was observed at least ten times. The V and J genes are TRBV7-9 and TRBJ1-2, with D uncertain. This CDR3 contains 13 residues. Trimming took 5 bases from V and 3 from J, leaving 10 bases between them. The V gene's germline CDR1 is SEHNR and CDR2 FQNEAQ (reference sequence). CDR3 sequence (DNA): TGTGCCAGCAGCGACGGTGGGGACTATGGCTACACCTTC. This gives the protein CASSDGGDYGYTF.

This clonotype was seen ten or more times. V and J are TRBV7-2 and TRBJ1-6; 9 bases align to TRBD1. The germline V gene encodes CDR1 SGHTA and CDR2 FQGNSA. Trimming cost V 4 bases and J 9 bases; bases outside gene matches: 7. The CDR3 contains 15 residues. The DNA for the CDR3 is TGTGCCAGCAGCTCGTACAGGGGGCCGTTTTCACCCCTCCACTTT. As protein: CASSSYRGPFSPLHF.

This clonotype was counted only a few times. The chain employs TRBV2 and TRBJ1-5; 7 bases align to TRBD1. The CDR3 contains 14 residues. CDR1 SNHLY and CDR2 FYNNEI come from the germline V gene. Losses at the gene ends were 8 bases for V and 2 bases for J; bases not matched to a gene: 6. In nucleotides, the CDR3 is TGTGCCAGCCCCGGGACAGCCCGCAATCAGCCCCAGCATTTT. Translating gives CASPGTARNQPQHF.

This clonotype was counted a single time. The chain has TRBV20-1 and TRBJ1-6; D is perhaps TRBD1 (6 bases). From germline, CDR1 is DFQATT and CDR2 SNEGSKA (reference sequence). The V end lost 7 bases, the J end lost 6 bases, and 10 bases lay between the germline ends. The CDR3 sequence is 12 residues long. This CDR3 reads CSDGRGNSPLHF. The CDR3 nucleotides read TGCAGTGATGGCAGGGGTAATTCACCCCTCCACTTT.

Comment on this clonotype: A much larger clone is a single base away; this may be a read error. The chain couples TRBV2 to TRBJ2-7; D assignment may be TRBD1 or TRBD2 (5 bases each). The CDR3 runs 12 residues. Germline V lookup: CDR1 SNHLY, CDR2 FYNNEI. The ends were cut back, 10 bases at V and 2 bases at J, with 12 bases in the middle. DNA of the CDR3: TGTGCCACCCGGGGCAGGGCCTACGAGCAGTACTTC. Amino acids: CATRGRAYEQYF.

This sequence joins TRBV2 and TRBJ1-6; tentative D call: TRBD1 (5 bases). The CDR3 loop spans 14 amino acids. Looked up from germline, CDR1 is SNHLY and CDR2 is FYNNEI. V was cut by 4 bases and J by 10 bases, with 14 bases left in between. The CDR3 protein is CASSGRQGGSPLHF. The CDR3 region has the DNA TGTGCCAGCAGTGGGCGGCAGGGCGGCTCACCCCTCCACTTT. The full variable domain, rest sourced from reference TRBV2 and TRBJ1-6, is EPEVTQTPSHQVTQMGQEVILRCVPISNHLYFYWYRQILGQKVEFLVSFYNNEISEKSEIFDDQFSVERPDGSNFTLKIRSTKLEDSAMYFCASSGRQGGSPLHFGNGTRLTVT.

This clonotype was seen repeatedly, ten times or more. The chain combines TRBV15 with TRBJ1-5; D gene unclear. The V and J ends lost 0 bases and 4 bases respectively, with 19 bases between them. The CDR3 runs to 18 residues. The V gene's germline CDR1 is LNHNV and CDR2 YYDKDF (reference sequence). The CDR3 region is CATSRDQSGRSGNQPQHF. The CDR3 region has the DNA TGTGCCACCAGCAGAGATCAGAGCGGGAGATCTGGGAATCAGCCCCAGCATTTT. The full variable domain, in which reference TRBV15 and TRBJ1-5 provide the parts outside the CDR3, is DAMVIQNPRYQVTQFGKPVTLSCSQTLNHNVMYWYQQKSSQAPKLLFHYYDKDFNNEADTPDNFQSRRPNTSFCFLDIRSPGLGDTAMYLCATSRDQSGRSGNQPQHFGDGTRLSIL.

The genes are TRBV12-3 or TRBV12-4 and TRBJ1-5, with D hard to call. V lost 11 bases and J 6 bases, leaving 14 bases between the germline ends. This CDR3 has 12 amino acids. CDR3 nucleotide sequence: TGTGCCTCCCGAGCGGGTAGTCAGCCCCAGCATTTT. It translates to CASRAGSQPQHF.

The count of this clonotype is one. This likely comes from a read error, as the CDR3 has no conserved phenylalanine or tryptophan at its end. The DNA is left out, because the CDR3 cannot be placed on it with certainty; the CDR3 is given as TCRdb lists it. The V and J genes are TRBV10-3 and TRBJ1-4; the table's D call TRBD1 went unverified against the DNA. Germline V gene lookup returns CDR1 ENHRY and CDR2 SYGVKD. A total of 12 residues make up the CDR3, ends included. Here the CDR3 reads CAIQRAGAERGY.

V and J are TRBV2 and TRBJ2-3; 11 bases are shared with TRBD2. This CDR3 has 14 residues. Trimming took 10 bases from V and 6 from J; bases not matched to a gene: 9. Germline V gene lookup returns CDR1 SNHLY and CDR2 FYNNEI. The CDR3 DNA follows: TGTGCCACCTCGGCCGGGACTAGCGGTGATACGCAGTATTTT. Amino acid sequence: CATSAGTSGDTQYF.

On this clonotype itself: A read error may produce the germline difference seen at one junction end. V gene TRBV20-1 combines with J gene TRBJ2-7; tentative D call: TRBD1 (7 bases). The CDR3 consists of 14 residues. From germline, CDR1 is DFQATT and CDR2 SNEGSKA (reference sequence). The CDR3 DNA follows: TGCGGTGCTAGCGACAGGGTGGGGCCCACTGGGCAGTACTTC. The encoded protein is CGASDRVGPTGQYF.

The chain uses TRBV3-1 and TRBJ2-5; no reliable D call. Germline V gene data show CDR1 as LGHDT and CDR2 as YNNKEL (reference sequence). The CDR3 sequence is 13 residues long. Deletions cut 4 bases from V and 7 bases from J, with 13 bases between. Here the CDR3 reads CASSPQVPGTQYF. In DNA, the CDR3 is TGTGCCAGCAGCCCCCAAGTCCCAGGGACCCAGTACTTC.

This clonotype was seen more than once but under ten times. This chain's CDR3 is CASSYTLGGSMGTEAFF. In DNA form, the CDR3 reads TGTGCCAGCAGCTATACCTTGGGGGGGTCTATGGGGACTGAAGCTTTCTTT. This sequence joins TRBV5-6 and TRBJ1-1; D perhaps matches TRBD1 (5 bases). Germline assignment: CDR1 SGHDT and CDR2 YYEEEE. CDR3 length equals 17 residues. V was cut by 3 bases and J by 5 bases, with 23 bases left in between.

The chain combines TRBV25-1 with TRBJ1-1, with 7 bases identical to TRBD1. The CDR3 runs to 19 residues. Germline trimming cut 1 base from V and 0 bases from J; bases unmatched to any gene: 14. CDR1 and CDR2 (germline): MGHDK, SYGVNS. The CDR3 DNA reads TGTGCCAGCAGTGAATTATGGGGACAGAGAGGATCCATGAACACTGAAGCTTTCTTT. This codes for CASSELWGQRGSMNTEAFF.

The chain combines TRBV10-3 with TRBJ1-5; TRBD1 agrees at 11 bases. The CDR3 contains 17 residues. CDR1 is ENHRY and CDR2 is SYGVKD in the germline V gene. The CDR3 loop is CATSELGQGVGNQPQHF. The CDR3 nucleotides read TGTGCTACCAGTGAGTTGGGACAGGGGGTTGGCAATCAGCCCCAGCATTTT.

This clonotype has at least ten counts. V usage is TRBV7-9 and J usage is TRBJ1-6; 10 bases are a match to TRBD1. Germline V gene lookup returns CDR1 SEHNR and CDR2 FQNEAQ (reference sequence). V shed 5 bases, J shed 7 bases, and the junction held 8 bases outside the gene matches. The CDR3 runs to 16 residues. The CDR3 sequence: CASSPPDRGLNSPLHF. For the CDR3, the DNA is TGTGCCAGCAGCCCCCCCGACAGGGGGCTCAATTCACCCCTCCACTTT.

The chain recombines TRBV5-1 with TRBJ1-5; 10 nucleotides line up with TRBD1. V trimming: 3 bases; J trimming: 5 bases; junction bases outside the gene matches: 2. The germline V gene has CDR1 SGHRS and CDR2 YFSETQ. The CDR3 runs to 14 residues. Here the CDR3 DNA reads TGCGCCAGCAGCTGGGGGACAGGGGATCAGCCCCAGCATTTT. It yields the protein CASSWGTGDQPQHF.

This clonotype was observed a single time. V gene TRBV7-9 combines with J gene TRBJ2-7; TRBD2 aligns across 9 bases. The V segment lost 11 bases and the J segment 6 bases; nucleotides outside the gene matches: 8. This CDR3 has 12 amino acids. The V gene's germline CDR1 is SEHNR and CDR2 FQNEAQ (reference sequence). CDR3 residues: CAGGGREGEQYF. CDR3 nucleotides: TGTGCCGGCGGGGGGCGGGAGGGCGAGCAGTACTTC. The variable domain in full, with the rest retrieved from reference TRBV7-9 and TRBJ2-7, is DTGVSQNPRHKITKRGQNVTFRCDPISEHNRLYWYRQTLGQGPEFLTYFQNEAQLEKSRLLSDRFSAERPKGSFSTLEIQRTEQGDSAMYLCAGGGREGEQYFGPGTRLTVT.

The sample holds a few counts of this clonotype. The junction and the germline gene differ at one end; a read error may be behind it. The chain carries TRBV10-2 and TRBJ1-2, with a weak D call TRBD1 (6 bases). From germline, CDR1 is WSHSY and CDR2 SAAADI. The CDR3 is 19 amino acids. The CDR3 loop reads CASSYASEILGGPNYGYTF. In DNA form, the CDR3 reads TGTGCCAGCAGTTACGCCTCAGAGATATTAGGGGGGCCTAACTATGGCTACACCTTC.